This T cell receptor beta chain was sequenced in a study of CD8 T cells in ankylosing spondylitis. This clonotype showed up just a few times. Its antigen is unidentified. This CDR3 is built from 16 residues. V lost 3 bases and J 1 base, leaving 15 bases between the germline ends. Germline assignment: CDR1 SGHVS and CDR2 FNYEAQ. Using quantitative 5'-RACE with molecular barcodes, the authors made TCR beta libraries. TCRdb recomputed calls from the 5' RACE reads with MiXCR, one row per CDR3 protein. Of roughly 220,000 distinct CDR3 sequences in the sample, under 12% were seen once. Study-wide results and limits: The clones that were linked to disease were reported to be significantly enriched in matched synovial fluid samples from ankylosing spondylitis patients.

The V gene is TRBV7-6, the J gene TRBJ1-1; D uncertain. The sequencing sample was made of blood, either unsorted or a sorted T cell fraction (not recorded which). This clonotype was obtained from a male donor with ankylosing spondylitis or in good health (not recorded which). The CDR3 DNA follows: TGTGCCAGCAGCTTTTCCCTCAGTGAATGGAACACTGAAGCTTTCTTT. This codes for CASSFSLSEWNTEAFF.